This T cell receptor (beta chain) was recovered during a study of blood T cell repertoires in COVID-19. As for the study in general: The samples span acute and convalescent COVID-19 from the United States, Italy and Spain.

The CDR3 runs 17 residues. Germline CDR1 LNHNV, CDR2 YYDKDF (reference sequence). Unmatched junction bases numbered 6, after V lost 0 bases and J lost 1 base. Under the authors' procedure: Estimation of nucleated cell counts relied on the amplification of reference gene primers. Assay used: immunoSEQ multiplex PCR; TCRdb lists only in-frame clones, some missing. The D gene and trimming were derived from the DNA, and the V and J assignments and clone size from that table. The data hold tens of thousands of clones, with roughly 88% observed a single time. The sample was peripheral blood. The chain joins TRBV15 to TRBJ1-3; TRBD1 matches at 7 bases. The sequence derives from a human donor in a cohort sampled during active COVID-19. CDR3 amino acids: CATSRDDRARSGNTIYF. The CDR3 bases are TGTGCCACCAGCAGAGACGACAGGGCTAGGTCTGGAAACACCATATATTTT.